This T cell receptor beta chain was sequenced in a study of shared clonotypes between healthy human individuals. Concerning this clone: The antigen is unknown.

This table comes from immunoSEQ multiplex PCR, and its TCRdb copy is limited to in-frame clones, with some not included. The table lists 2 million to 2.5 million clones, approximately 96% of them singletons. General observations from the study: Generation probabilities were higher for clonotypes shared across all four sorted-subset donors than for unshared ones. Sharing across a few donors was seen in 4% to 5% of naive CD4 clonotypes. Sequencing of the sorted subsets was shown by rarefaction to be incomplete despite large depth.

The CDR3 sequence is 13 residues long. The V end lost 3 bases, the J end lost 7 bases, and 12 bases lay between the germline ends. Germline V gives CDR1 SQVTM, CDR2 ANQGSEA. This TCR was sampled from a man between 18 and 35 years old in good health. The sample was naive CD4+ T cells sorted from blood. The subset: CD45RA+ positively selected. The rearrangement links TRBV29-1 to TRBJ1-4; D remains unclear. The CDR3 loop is CSVESGAGEKLFF. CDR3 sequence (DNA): TGCAGCGTTGAGTCGGGTGCGGGTGAAAAACTGTTTTTT.